Listed here is a single T cell receptor beta chain. Its matching antigen is unknown. These data are taken from a study of response to subunit inactivated influenza vaccine. TCRdb analysed the RT-PCR reads with MiXCR anew, one entry per CDR3 protein. In the table there are about 500,000 distinct CDR3 sequences, approximately 16% of which are singletons. Regarding the study as a whole: The authors suggested that every seasonal influenza vaccination recruits few new T cells.

This TCR came from a man aged 50 to 69 who received an inactivated influenza vaccine. This material consisted of CD4+ T cells sorted from PBMCs, taken around 2 years after vaccination.

Here the CDR3 DNA reads TGTGCCAGCAGGGGCGGAAACACCATATATTTT. As protein: CASRGGNTIYF. The chain combines TRBV27 with TRBJ1-3; D unclear. V was pared by 6 bases and J by 4 bases, with 4 bases between. Germline CDR1 is MNHEY and CDR2 is SMNVEV (reference sequence). This CDR3 is built from 11 residues.